Only a few counts were recorded for the clone carrying this TCR beta chain. The antigen is undetermined. TCRdb re-called the reads with MiXCR, one entry per CDR3 protein. The sample holds 100,000 or so distinct CDR3 sequences, around a quarter seen once. The CDR3 length is 14 residues. Germline CDR1 reads GTSNPN; CDR2 reads SVGIG (reference sequence). Trimming stripped 2 bases from V and 5 bases from J, with 12 bases between. The sample belongs to a study of T cell repertoires in cytomegalovirus infection. Whole-study context: It was the public TCR beta signatures that indicated both CMV infection and matching HLA type. General study findings and limits: HLA-C-restricted, CMV-specific TCR beta clonotypes were dominant ex vivo.

This rearrangement joins TRBV30 to TRBJ2-2; D perhaps matches TRBD1 (6 bases). Sequencing was carried out using CD8+ T cells from PBMCs. This receptor was identified in a human donor in good health (CMV status not recorded). Some clones in this sample may be carry-over from other donors' samples. The CDR3: CAWSRQEVTGELFF. In nucleotides, the CDR3 is TGTGCCTGGAGTCGACAGGAGGTTACCGGGGAGCTGTTTTTT.